The 6 T cell receptor beta chains reported below all come from one sample, sequenced in a study of blood T cell repertoires in COVID-19. Profiling relied on immunoSEQ multiplex PCR, and the TCRdb table lists in-frame clones only, not all of them. The sample lists under 100,000 clones; over 85% were seen once. Sequencing was carried out using peripheral blood. Receptors originate from a man in his fifties with active COVID-19.

The rearrangement links TRBV4-1 to TRBJ2-7; tentative D call: TRBD1 (6 bases). The V gene's germline CDR1 is MGHRA and CDR2 YSYEKL. The length of the CDR3 is 14 residues. Deletions cut 1 base from V and 3 bases from J, with 10 bases between. The CDR3 region is CASSQAHRDYEQYF. DNA for the CDR3: TGCGCCAGCAGCCAAGCCCACAGGGACTACGAGCAGTACTTC.

V gene TRBV3-1 (or the pseudogene TRBV3-2) combines with J gene TRBJ2-2; TRBD2 agrees at 8 bases. The CDR3 sequence is 16 residues long. Looked up from germline, CDR1 is LGHDT and CDR2 is YNNKEL (reference sequence). V dropped 1 base and J dropped 6; count of bases not matched to a gene: 7. The CDR3 protein is CASSQAKSGRAGELFF. CDR3 nucleotides: TGTGCCAGCAGCCAAGCGAAAAGCGGGAGAGCCGGGGAGCTGTTTTTT.

CDR3 amino acids: CASSDRDTFTDTQYF. The DNA of the CDR3 is TGTGCCAGCAGTGACCGGGACACGTTCACAGATACGCAGTATTTT. The J gene is TRBJ2-3, the V gene TRBV6-1, with a weak D call TRBD1 (6 bases). V was cut by 3 bases and J by 2 bases, with 12 bases left in between. This CDR3 has 15 amino acids. Germline lookup yields CDR1 MNHNS and CDR2 SASEGT.

V is TRBV28 and J is TRBJ2-1; 8 nucleotides line up with TRBD1. V was pared by 2 bases and J by 14 bases, with 5 bases of the junction left unmatched. The CDR3 runs 12 residues. The germline gives CDR1 MDHEN, CDR2 SYDVKM. The CDR3 region has the DNA TGTGCCAGCAGTTTAATTCAGGGGGCGAAGTTCTTC. Its protein is CASSLIQGAKFF.

V is TRBV6-5 and J is TRBJ2-2; weak D call: TRBD2 (5 bases). Trimming took off 2 bases at V and 7 bases at J, with 14 bases between the two ends. Germline loops: CDR1 MNHEY, CDR2 SVGAGI. The CDR3 contains 15 residues. The CDR3 DNA is TGTGCCAGCAGTTACGCGACTAATTCGGGCGGGGAGCTGTTTTTT. Amino acid sequence: CASSYATNSGGELFF.

This rearrangement joins TRBV11-2 to TRBJ2-2; the match to TRBD1 covers 7 bases. The trim removed 4 bases at V and 4 bases at J, leaving 9 bases unmatched. Germline V gives CDR1 SGHAT, CDR2 FQNNGV. This CDR3 comprises 16 residues. In nucleotides, the CDR3 is TGTGCCAGCAGCTGGCCAGGGTCAGGGGGCACCGGGGAGCTGTTTTTT. It translates to CASSWPGSGGTGELFF.